A single TCR beta chain is shown here with its context. Its antigen is unidentified. The source of the sample is a study of neoadjuvant nivolumab and ipilimumab in lung cancer. Study context: Nivolumab 3 mg/kg was given days 1, 15 and 29, plus ipilimumab 1 mg/kg day 1 in combination. Study-level results: Only two of four nivolumab-treated tumors gained richness and clonality by surgery. Resected tumors had greater TCR richness and clonality than uninvolved lung. TCR receptors were sequenced in few samples.

Sequencing was performed with immunoSEQ multiplex PCR; in TCRdb, only in-frame clones are kept and a portion is missing. The data contain about 27,000 clones, 76% of them singletons. The V end lost 1 base, the J end lost 4 bases, and 13 bases lay between the germline ends. The CDR3 has 15 amino acids. Germline assignment: CDR1 SEHNR and CDR2 FQNEAQ (reference sequence). This rearrangement joins TRBV7-9 to TRBJ1-2; D not resolved. Here the sequenced sample was tumor tissue, taken after neoadjuvant nivolumab, alone or with ipilimumab, at or shortly before surgery. The source of this sequence is an adult with non-small cell lung cancer. CDR3 residues: CASSLGSVRSYGYTF. In DNA, the CDR3 is TGTGCCAGCAGCTTAGGGTCAGTTAGGAGCTATGGCTACACCTTC. The whole variable domain, filled in from reference TRBV7-9 and TRBJ1-2, reads DTGVSQNPRHKITKRGQNVTFRCDPISEHNRLYWYRQTLGQGPEFLTYFQNEAQLEKSRLLSDRFSAERPKGSFSTLEIQRTEQGDSAMYLCASSLGSVRSYGYTFGSGTRLTVV.